The 10 T cell receptor beta chains below all came from one sample that was sequenced in a study of T cell changes during pregnancy in multiple sclerosis. Only in-frame clones appear in the TCRdb table, and some are missing; sequencing was by immunoSEQ multiplex PCR. Of approximately 100,000 clones listed, approximately 94% were seen once; the top ten hold roughly 2.4%. The sample here was peripheral blood, taken in the third trimester of pregnancy. All receptors come from a female donor with multiple sclerosis, enrolled in a pregnancy study.

This clone is a singleton in its sample. The chain combines TRBV29-1 with TRBJ2-7, with TRBD2 identical over 11 bases. In germline, CDR1 is SQVTM, CDR2 ANQGSEA. The junction had 9 bases not matched to a gene; V was cut back by 7 bases and J by 7 bases. This CDR3 has 13 residues. The CDR3 sequence is CSALAGGRSEQYF. CDR3 nucleotides: TGCAGCGCGTTAGCGGGAGGGAGATCAGAGCAGTACTTC.

This chain joins TRBV5-1 and TRBJ2-6; 10 bases map to TRBD1. The germline V gene has CDR1 SGHRS and CDR2 YFSETQ. Unmatched junction bases numbered 8, after V lost 5 bases and J lost 0 bases. This CDR3 comprises 18 residues. The CDR3 loop is CASSLTGTGVSGANVLTF. DNA for the CDR3: TGCGCCAGCAGTTTGACCGGGACAGGGGTCTCTGGGGCCAACGTCCTGACTTTC.

This chain links TRBV7-9 with TRBJ2-7; D not resolved. CDR3 length equals 14 residues. V was pared by 1 base and J by 2 bases, with 9 bases between. The germline CDR1 and CDR2 sequences are SEHNR and FQNEAQ (reference sequence). For the CDR3, the DNA is TGTGCCAGCAGCTTAGTAGTACCTCCCTACGAGCAGTACTTC. Translation gives CASSLVVPPYEQYF.

This chain links TRBV18 with TRBJ1-1, with TRBD1 identical over 7 bases. Germline V gives CDR1 KGHSH, CDR2 LQKENI. The CDR3 has 14 amino acids. The V gene end was trimmed by 3 bases and the J gene end by 4 bases; junction bases not matched to a gene: 5. The CDR3 region is CASSPRQGPTEAFF. DNA for the CDR3: TGTGCCAGCTCACCGAGACAGGGCCCCACTGAAGCTTTCTTT. The whole variable domain, remainder taken from reference TRBV18 and TRBJ1-1, is NAGVMQNPRHLVRRRGQEARLRCSPMKGHSHVYWYRQLPEEGLKFMVYLQKENIIDESGMPKERFSAEFPKEGPSILRIQQVVRGDSAAYFCASSPRQGPTEAFFGQGTRLTVV.

J is TRBJ1-5 and V is TRBV7-2, with a possible D match to TRBD1 (5 bases). Germline V lookup: CDR1 SGHTA, CDR2 FQGNSA. The V end was cut by 6 bases, the J end by 2 bases, with 14 bases between. The CDR3 is made up of 15 amino acids. The CDR3 protein is CASRGDGGGNQPQHF. CDR3 nucleotides: TGTGCCAGCAGGGGGGACGGGGGTGGCAATCAGCCCCAGCATTTT.

To note about this clone: One end of the junction fails to match germline, which may point to a read error. The rearrangement joins TRBV7-7 to TRBJ1-5; TRBD1 is a possible D gene (5 bases). Germline lookup yields CDR1 SSHAT and CDR2 FNYEAQ (reference sequence). The CDR3 has 13 amino acids. In DNA form, the CDR3 reads TGTGCTAGCAGTACGGGACTTGATCAGCCCCAGCATTTT. Translation: CASSTGLDQPQHF.

The rearrangement links TRBV30 to TRBJ2-3; TRBD2 matches at 13 bases. This CDR3 comprises 17 residues. V shed 4 bases, J shed 5 bases, and the junction held 12 bases outside the gene matches. Germline CDR1 is GTSNPN and CDR2 is SVGIG (reference sequence). CDR3 protein: CAWNPPGLAGEVDTQYF. The CDR3 DNA reads as TGTGCCTGGAATCCTCCTGGACTAGCGGGAGAGGTAGATACGCAGTATTTT.

The chain uses TRBV2 and TRBJ1-1; no clear D gene. V was cut by 6 bases and J by 4 bases, with 9 bases left in between. The CDR3 runs 12 residues. Germline V gene sequence: CDR1 SNHLY, CDR2 FYNNEI. CDR3 DNA: TGTGCCAGCAGCTGGATAGCCACTGAAGCTTTCTTT. It yields the protein CASSWIATEAFF.

This clone was observed once. This chain joins TRBV5-1 and TRBJ2-3; 8 nucleotides line up with TRBD1. The trim removed 3 bases at V and 1 base at J, leaving 4 bases unmatched. The CDR3 totals 15 residues. From germline, CDR1 is SGHRS and CDR2 YFSETQ. CDR3 region: CASSSTGQGTDTQYF. The CDR3 nucleotides are TGCGCCAGCAGCTCTACGGGACAGGGCACAGATACGCAGTATTTT.

A remark on this clone: Other DNA sequences within the sample encode an identical CDR3. The chain links TRBV6-1 to TRBJ2-7; D uncertain. Looked up from germline, CDR1 is MNHNS and CDR2 is SASEGT. V gave up 1 base and J gave up 3 bases, with 7 bases separating them. The length of the CDR3 is 13 residues. CDR3 residues: CASSEVRGYEQYF. CDR3 in DNA: TGTGCCAGCAGTGAAGTGAGAGGCTACGAGCAGTACTTC.